The subject of this entry is one T cell receptor (beta chain). This sample was included in a study of blood T cell repertoires in COVID-19. Across the whole study: T cells, B-cell-depleted T cells, or PBMCs supplied cDNA or gDNA.

CDR1 and CDR2 (germline): KGHSH, LQKENI. This CDR3 spans 14 amino acids. V lost 3 bases and J lost 3, with 12 bases in between. Measured with immunoSEQ multiplex PCR; TCRdb has only the in-frame clones, and not every one. Counted here are around 280,000 clones, approximately 83% occurring once; the ten biggest clones make up around 2.1%. J is TRBJ2-7 and V is TRBV18; D gene unclear. This clonotype originated in a woman younger than 45 who had recovered from COVID-19. The specimen sequenced was peripheral blood. The chain's CDR3 is CASSPGQEIYEQYF. As DNA, the CDR3 is TGTGCCAGCTCACCTGGGCAGGAAATCTACGAGCAGTACTTC.